The 9 T cell receptor beta chains below come from one sample, sequenced in a study of OX40 agonist ivuxolimab in advanced cancers. The data were produced by immunoSEQ multiplex PCR, yet TCRdb's version contains in-frame clones alone and is incomplete. Among 66,000 or so clones listed, 87% were seen once. The sequenced sample was CD4+ or CD8+ T cells sorted from blood, obtained in a trial of the OX40 agonist ivuxolimab. The receptors shown here come from an adult with an advanced solid tumor such as melanoma, head and neck, liver or kidney cancer.

The chain links TRBV5-1 to TRBJ1-1; no clear D. With 0 bases removed from V and 4 bases from J, the gap between germline ends came to 13 bases. This CDR3 is 15 amino acids long. Germline values: CDR1 SGHRS, CDR2 YFSETQ. CDR3 in amino acids: CASSLGNQRATEAFF. CDR3 in DNA: TGCGCCAGCAGCTTGGGCAATCAGAGGGCCACTGAAGCTTTCTTT.

V usage is TRBV28 and J usage is TRBJ2-1, with D perhaps being TRBD1 or TRBD2 (5 bases each). The germline V gene has CDR1 MDHEN and CDR2 SYDVKM. V was trimmed by 7 bases and J by 8 bases, leaving 12 bases between them. CDR3 length equals 12 residues. This CDR3 is CASTTRGDEQFF. The DNA of the CDR3 is TGTGCCAGCACCACTAGGGGTGATGAGCAGTTCTTC.

CDR3 DNA sequence: TGTGCCACCGGACAGAAAGACGGAAACACCATATATTTT. Encoded protein: CATGQKDGNTIYF. This sequence joins TRBV6-6 and TRBJ1-3, with a weak D call TRBD1 (6 bases). The ends were cut back, 10 bases at V and 4 bases at J, with 14 bases in the middle. There are 13 residues in the CDR3. Germline V gene lookup returns CDR1 MNHNY and CDR2 SVGAGI (reference sequence).

This rearrangement joins TRBV19 to TRBJ1-2, with a possible D match to TRBD1 (6 bases). This CDR3 is 14 amino acids long. V lost 5 bases and J 7 bases, leaving 17 bases between the germline ends. Germline V gene data show CDR1 as LNHDA and CDR2 as SQIVND (reference sequence). The CDR3 sequence: CASSEQGVSGGYTF. As DNA, the CDR3 is TGTGCCAGTAGTGAACAGGGAGTATCGGGTGGCTACACCTTC.

The sample holds one count of this clone. This rearrangement joins TRBV19 to TRBJ1-5; 7 bases fit TRBD1. Per germline, CDR1 LNHDA and CDR2 SQIVND (reference sequence). Losses at the gene ends were 7 bases for V and 5 bases for J; bases not matched to a gene: 5. CDR3 length: 13 amino acids. The CDR3 coding sequence is TGTGCCAGTACCTCGGGACAGTATCAGCCCCAGCATTTT. As protein: CASTSGQYQPQHF.

The chain combines TRBV14 with TRBJ1-2; 12 nucleotides align to TRBD1. V was pared by 4 bases and J by 7 bases, with 10 bases of the junction left unmatched. Per germline, CDR1 SGHDN and CDR2 FVKESK. The CDR3 has 16 amino acids. The CDR3 loop is CASSRTPGQGASGYTF. CDR3 coding DNA: TGTGCCAGCAGCCGAACACCGGGACAGGGGGCGAGTGGCTACACCTTC. The full variable domain, completed using reference TRBV14 and TRBJ1-2, is EAGVTQFPSHSVIEKGQTVTLRCDPISGHDNLYWYRRVMGKEIKFLLHFVKESKQDESGMPNNRFLAERTGGTYSTLKVQPAELEDSGVYFCASSRTPGQGASGYTFGSGTRLTVV.

V usage is TRBV19 and J usage is TRBJ1-1; 7 nucleotides agree with TRBD1. The ends lost 5 bases at V and 4 bases at J; junction bases unmatched: 10. The CDR3 length is 15 residues. CDR1 LNHDA and CDR2 SQIVND come from the germline V gene (reference sequence). CDR3 sequence: CASSFAGTATTEAFF. The CDR3, as DNA: TGTGCCAGTAGTTTCGCCGGGACAGCGACCACTGAAGCTTTCTTT.

This clone was seen just once. The chain combines TRBV7-9 with TRBJ2-5; D gene unclear. The J call is uncertain, as TRBJ2-7 better fits the DNA end. Germline CDR1 and CDR2: SEHNR and FQNEAQ (reference sequence). The CDR3 length is 11 residues. DNA of the CDR3: TGTGCCAGCAGCTCCCTGAACGAGCAGTACTTC. It is translated as CASSSLNEQYF.

The V and J genes are TRBV18 and TRBJ2-3, with D possibly TRBD1 on 6 matching bases. The CDR3 contains 17 residues. The germline V gene encodes CDR1 KGHSH and CDR2 LQKENI. Trimming shortened V by 2 bases and J by 4 bases, and 19 bases separated the two germline ends. The CDR3 loop is CASSPFEQGTSADTQYF. CDR3 sequence (DNA): TGTGCCAGCTCACCATTCGAACAGGGAACATCGGCAGATACGCAGTATTTT. Full variable domain (outside the CDR3, taken from reference TRBV18 and TRBJ2-3): NAGVMQNPRHLVRRRGQEARLRCSPMKGHSHVYWYRQLPEEGLKFMVYLQKENIIDESGMPKERFSAEFPKEGPSILRIQQVVRGDSAAYFCASSPFEQGTSADTQYFGPGTRLTVL.